Below, 18 T cell receptor beta chains from the same sample are listed, as sequenced in a study of blood T cell repertoires in COVID-19. The table came from immunoSEQ multiplex PCR; TCRdb's copy has only in-frame clones and leaves some out. The data contain roughly 480,000 clones, roughly 87% of them seen just once; the ten biggest clones take up approximately 0.9%. Sequenced input: peripheral blood. The source of these receptors is a man younger than 35 with COVID-19, enrolled during active disease.

V and J are TRBV7-2 and TRBJ1-1; D is possibly TRBD1 (5 bases). Germline V gene lookup returns CDR1 SGHTA and CDR2 FQGNSA. Trimming took 5 bases from V and 4 from J, leaving 17 bases between them. The CDR3 contains 15 residues. This chain's CDR3 is CASSPRLGPGTEAFF. CDR3 nucleotides: TGTGCCAGCAGCCCGAGGCTGGGGCCGGGCACTGAAGCTTTCTTT.

The chain carries TRBV7-6 and TRBJ2-5, with TRBD2 as a possible D gene (6 bases). The CDR3 totals 15 residues. V shed 3 bases and J shed 1 base, with 12 bases lying between them. CDR1 SGHVS and CDR2 FNYEAQ come from the germline V gene. CDR3 DNA sequence: TGTGCCAGCAGCTTTACACTAGCTTCCCAAGAGACCCAGTACTTC. Translation: CASSFTLASQETQYF.

The chain joins TRBV4-2 to TRBJ1-1; D is unresolved. V was trimmed by 0 bases and J by 3 bases, leaving 8 bases between them. The CDR3 extends over 14 amino acids. Germline values: CDR1 LGHNA, CDR2 YNFKEQ. CDR3 nucleotides: TGTGCCAGCAGCCAAGACCCACACGACACTGAAGCTTTCTTT. Its translation is CASSQDPHDTEAFF.

V usage is TRBV10-2 and J usage is TRBJ1-1; D uncertain. Germline CDR1 reads WSHSY; CDR2 reads SAAADI. V was shortened by 4 bases and J by 0 bases, with 12 bases between the two germline ends. CDR3 length: 15 amino acids. This CDR3 is CASSAFIPMNTEAFF. The CDR3 DNA reads TGCGCCAGCAGTGCTTTCATACCTATGAACACTGAAGCTTTCTTT.

On this clone: The same CDR3 arises from other DNA sequences in this sample as well. This chain uses TRBV3-1 (or the pseudogene TRBV3-2) with TRBJ2-3; the match to TRBD2 covers 8 bases. The CDR3 spans 14 residues. Germline V gives CDR1 LGHDT, CDR2 YNNKEL (reference sequence). V lost 6 bases and J lost 3; bases outside the gene matches: 5. CDR3 protein: CASRRGGATDTQYF. The CDR3 DNA reads as TGTGCCAGCAGACGGGGGGGCGCGACAGATACGCAGTATTTT.

This rearrangement joins TRBV2 to TRBJ2-7; TRBD2 aligns across 10 bases. With 5 bases clipped from V and 4 bases from J, the junction kept 2 bases outside the gene matches. The CDR3 extends over 13 amino acids. Germline CDR1 reads SNHLY; CDR2 reads FYNNEI. The CDR3 spells CASSLAGVYEQYF. The CDR3 DNA sequence: TGTGCCAGCAGTCTAGCGGGAGTGTACGAGCAGTACTTC.

The chain recombines TRBV19 with TRBJ2-7, with TRBD1 matching over 8 bases. Trimming removed 6 bases from V and 5 bases from J; junction bases left unmatched: 12. This CDR3 spans 15 amino acids. Germline lookup yields CDR1 LNHDA and CDR2 SQIVND (reference sequence). CDR3: CASSVWTGTHNEQYF. The CDR3 nucleotides read TGTGCCAGTAGCGTTTGGACAGGGACTCATAACGAGCAGTACTTC.

The rearrangement links TRBV5-1 to TRBJ2-7, with TRBD2 as a possible D gene (6 bases). The germline gives CDR1 SGHRS, CDR2 YFSETQ. Trimming shortened V by 4 bases and J by 2 bases, and 10 bases separated the two germline ends. The CDR3 sequence is 13 residues long. CDR3 protein: CASSTLATYEQYF. CDR3 coding DNA: TGCGCCAGCAGCACCCTAGCGACCTACGAGCAGTACTTC.

This clone was seen a handful of times. V gene TRBV5-4 combines with J gene TRBJ1-6, with TRBD1 as a possible D gene (5 bases). V lost 0 bases and J 7 bases, leaving 14 bases between the germline ends. Germline values: CDR1 SGHNT, CDR2 YYREEE (reference sequence). CDR3 length: 16 residues. CDR3 nucleotide sequence: TGTGCCAGCAGCTTGGGGGTCAGGGCCTCAAATTCACCCCTCCACTTT. This codes for CASSLGVRASNSPLHF.

The sample holds one count of this clone. The chain employs TRBV4-1 and TRBJ2-1; D not certain. This CDR3 has 13 amino acids. V shed 0 bases and J shed 10 bases, with 10 bases lying between them. The germline V gene encodes CDR1 MGHRA and CDR2 YSYEKL. Here the CDR3 reads CASSQDAGLEQFF. In DNA form, the CDR3 reads TGCGCCAGCAGCCAAGATGCAGGCCTAGAGCAGTTCTTC.

The rearrangement uses TRBV18 and TRBJ1-3; no clear D. This CDR3 has 15 amino acids. Germline V gene sequence: CDR1 KGHSH, CDR2 LQKENI. Deletions cut 6 bases from V and 0 bases from J, with 12 bases between. In DNA, the CDR3 is TGTGCCAGCTCCCCTACCGAGAGCTCTGGAAACACCATATATTTT. Translating it yields CASSPTESSGNTIYF.

This clone appeared once. The V gene is TRBV27, the J gene TRBJ2-2; 11 nucleotides line up with TRBD2. Germline V gene sequence: CDR1 MNHEY, CDR2 SMNVEV (reference sequence). The CDR3 is 18 residues long. V was pared by 9 bases and J by 1 base, with 13 bases of the junction left unmatched. CDR3 coding DNA: TGTGCCAGTTGTAAGGGACTAGCGGAGGCTCTGAACACCGGGGAGCTGTTTTTT. Its translation: CASCKGLAEALNTGELFF.

J is TRBJ2-2 and V is TRBV3-1 (or the pseudogene TRBV3-2); D ambiguous. Germline CDR1 reads LGHDT; CDR2 reads YNNKEL (reference sequence). The CDR3 spans 13 residues. V lost 7 bases, J lost 5 bases, and 11 bases lay in between. The CDR3 is CASKIRRTGELFF. The CDR3 DNA reads TGTGCCAGCAAGATAAGGCGGACCGGGGAGCTGTTTTTT.

The chain recombines TRBV6-1 with TRBJ2-7; 12 bases are shared with TRBD2. Germline lookup yields CDR1 MNHNS and CDR2 SASEGT. The ends lost 2 bases at V and 6 bases at J; junction bases unmatched: 8. This CDR3 spans 16 amino acids. The CDR3 sequence: CASSEMASGREAEQYF. In nucleotides, the CDR3 is TGTGCCAGCAGTGAAATGGCTAGCGGGAGGGAGGCCGAGCAGTACTTC.

V usage is TRBV6-1 and J usage is TRBJ1-4, with unresolved D. In germline, CDR1 is MNHNS, CDR2 SASEGT. CDR3 size: 14 residues. The V gene lost 2 bases and the J gene lost 5 bases, with 9 bases spanning the gap. CDR3 sequence: CASSESTENEKLFF. CDR3 nucleotide sequence: TGTGCCAGCAGTGAAAGTACAGAGAATGAAAAACTGTTTTTT.

This chain uses TRBV18 with TRBJ2-2; D is perhaps TRBD2 (5 bases). CDR1 and CDR2 (germline): KGHSH, LQKENI. The length of the CDR3 is 17 residues. Trimming took 5 bases from V and 2 from J, leaving 18 bases between them. The CDR3, as DNA: TGTGCCAGCTCAACCCAGAGGTCAGGACTTAACACCGGGGAGCTGTTTTTT. Protein product: CASSTQRSGLNTGELFF.

The chain recombines TRBV18 with TRBJ1-1; D remains ambiguous. CDR3 length: 15 residues. The V and J ends lost 0 bases and 0 bases respectively, with 8 bases between them. The germline V gene encodes CDR1 KGHSH and CDR2 LQKENI. The CDR3 DNA sequence: TGTGCCAGCTCACCACCGAATCACATGAACACTGAAGCTTTCTTT. Amino acid sequence: CASSPPNHMNTEAFF.

The chain links TRBV7-9 to TRBJ2-2; 9 bases map to TRBD2. This CDR3 has 16 residues. Looked up from germline, CDR1 is SEHNR and CDR2 is FQNEAQ (reference sequence). The V and J ends lost 5 bases and 1 base, in that order; junction bases with no gene match: 5. The CDR3 DNA follows: TGTGCCAGCAGCATGAGCGGGAGGCGGAACACCGGGGAGCTGTTTTTT. Its translation: CASSMSGRRNTGELFF.